Listed below are T cell receptor beta chains from one sample, sequenced in a study of OX40 agonist ivuxolimab in advanced cancers. Sequenced by immunoSEQ multiplex PCR; TCRdb stores in-frame clones only, minus some. The sample consists of about 80,000 clones, 70% to 90% of them appearing once. This specimen was CD4+ or CD8+ T cells sorted from blood, taken in a trial of the OX40 agonist ivuxolimab. All receptors derive from an adult with an advanced solid tumor such as melanoma, head and neck, liver or kidney cancer. Both conserved end residues are part of each CDR3. A D gene is named only where the DNA matches it firmly. Only some rows state a clone size, as once, few, many or a class for expanded clones.

TRBJ1-1	-	-	12	TRBV14	CASSLGDTEAFF	TGTGCCAGCAGCCTAGGCGACACTGAAGCTTTCTTT
TRBJ1-4	-	-	16	TRBV7-2	CASSLEGPLNNEKLFF	TGTGCCAGCAGCTTAGAGGGCCCACTTAATAATGAAAAACTGTTTTTT
TRBJ2-6	-	once	16	TRBV30	CAWSWAGPSGANVLTF	TGTGCCTGGAGTTGGGCGGGCCCCTCTGGGGCCAACGTCCTGACTTTC
TRBJ2-7	-	-	13	TRBV7-2	CASSLTFGYEQYF	TGTGCCAGCAGCTTAACATTTGGCTACGAGCAGTACTTC
TRBJ2-5	-	-	15	TRBV14	CASSQEGRGQETQYF	TGTGCCAGCAGCCAGGAGGGGCGCGGGCAAGAGACCCAGTACTTC
TRBJ2-7	-	-	13	TRBV7-9	CASSRTGSYEQYF	TGTGCCAGCAGCCGTACAGGGTCCTACGAGCAGTACTTC
TRBJ2-7	-	-	17	TRBV7-9	CASSLEVMSGGPHEQYF	TGTGCCAGCAGCTTAGAGGTCATGAGCGGAGGTCCCCACGAGCAGTACTTC
TRBJ2-7	-	once	14	TRBV2	CASRVTGISYEQYF	TGTGCCAGCAGGGTGACAGGAATCTCCTACGAGCAGTACTTC
TRBJ1-3	-	-	14	TRBV7-6	CASSPSGVGNTIYF	TGTGCCAGCAGCCCCTCAGGGGTTGGAAACACCATATATTTT
TRBJ1-1	-	-	13	TRBV29-1	CSVGVEANTEAFF	TGCAGCGTTGGCGTTGAGGCGAACACTGAAGCTTTCTTT
TRBJ2-2	TRBD1	-	15	TRBV5-4	CASSLQGVRSGELFF	TGTGCCAGCAGCTTGCAGGGGGTTAGGTCCGGGGAGCTGTTTTTT
TRBJ2-5	TRBD2	-	16	TRBV5-1	CASSLGTSGFQETQYF	TGCGCCAGCAGCTTGGGGACTAGCGGTTTCCAAGAGACCCAGTACTTC
TRBJ1-1	-	-	13	TRBV4-1	CASSQIIKDEAFF	TGCGCCAGCAGCCAAATAATTAAGGATGAAGCTTTCTTT
TRBJ1-1	TRBD1	few	13	TRBV9	CASSVAGGAEAFF	TGTGCCAGCAGCGTAGCAGGGGGCGCTGAAGCTTTCTTT